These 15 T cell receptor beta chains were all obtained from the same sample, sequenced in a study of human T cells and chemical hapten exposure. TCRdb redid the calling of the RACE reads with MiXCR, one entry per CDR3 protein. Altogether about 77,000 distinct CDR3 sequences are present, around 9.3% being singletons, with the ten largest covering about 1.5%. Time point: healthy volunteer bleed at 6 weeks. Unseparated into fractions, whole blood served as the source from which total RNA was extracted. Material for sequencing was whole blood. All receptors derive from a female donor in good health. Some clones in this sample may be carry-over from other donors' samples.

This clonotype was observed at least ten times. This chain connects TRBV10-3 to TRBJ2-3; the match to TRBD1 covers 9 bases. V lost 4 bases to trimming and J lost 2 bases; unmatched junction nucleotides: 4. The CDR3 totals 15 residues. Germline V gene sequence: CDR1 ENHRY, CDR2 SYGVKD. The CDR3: CAISAGTGNTDTQYF. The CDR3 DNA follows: TGTGCCATCAGTGCCGGGACAGGGAACACAGATACGCAGTATTTT.

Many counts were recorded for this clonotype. CDR3: CASSPGGGKSTEAFF. The CDR3 DNA sequence: TGTGCCAGCAGCCCCGGCGGAGGGAAATCCACTGAAGCTTTCTTT. This rearrangement joins TRBV9 to TRBJ1-1; D unresolved. Germline CDR1 is SGDLS and CDR2 is YYNGEE. The V end lost 4 bases, the J end lost 4 bases, and 17 bases lay between the germline ends. This CDR3 contains 15 residues.

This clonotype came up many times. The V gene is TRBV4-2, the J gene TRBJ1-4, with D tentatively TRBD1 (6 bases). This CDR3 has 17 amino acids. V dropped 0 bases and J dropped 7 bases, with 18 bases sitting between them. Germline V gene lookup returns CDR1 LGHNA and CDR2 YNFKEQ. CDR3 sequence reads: CASSQDRTGLFGEKLFF. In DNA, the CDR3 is TGTGCCAGCAGCCAAGATCGTACAGGGCTTTTCGGTGAAAAACTGTTTTTT.

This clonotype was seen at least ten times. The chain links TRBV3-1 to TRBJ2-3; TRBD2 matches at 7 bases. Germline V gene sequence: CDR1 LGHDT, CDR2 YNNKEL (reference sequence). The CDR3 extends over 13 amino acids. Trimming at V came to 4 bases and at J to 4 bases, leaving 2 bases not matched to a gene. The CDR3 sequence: CASSRGLPDTQYF. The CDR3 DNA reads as TGTGCCAGCAGCCGGGGACTACCAGATACGCAGTATTTT.

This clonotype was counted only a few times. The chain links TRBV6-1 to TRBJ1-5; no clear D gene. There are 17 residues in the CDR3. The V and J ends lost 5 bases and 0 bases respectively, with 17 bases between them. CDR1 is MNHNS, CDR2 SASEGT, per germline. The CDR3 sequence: CASSTMDAGYSNQPQHF. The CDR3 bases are TGTGCCAGCAGTACCATGGACGCGGGATATAGCAATCAGCCCCAGCATTTT.

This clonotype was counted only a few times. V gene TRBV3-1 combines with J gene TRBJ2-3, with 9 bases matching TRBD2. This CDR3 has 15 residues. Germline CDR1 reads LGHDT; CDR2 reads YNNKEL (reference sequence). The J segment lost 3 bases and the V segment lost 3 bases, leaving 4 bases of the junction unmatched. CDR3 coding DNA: TGTGCCAGCAGCCAGGCTAGCGGGGTTACAGATACGCAGTATTTT. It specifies CASSQASGVTDTQYF.

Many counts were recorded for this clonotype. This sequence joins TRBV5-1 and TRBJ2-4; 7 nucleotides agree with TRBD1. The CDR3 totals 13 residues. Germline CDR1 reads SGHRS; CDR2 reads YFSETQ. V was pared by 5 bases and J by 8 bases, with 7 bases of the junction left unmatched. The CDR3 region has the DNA TGCGCCAGCAGTCTGGGACAGTCGGACATTCAGTACTTC. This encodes CASSLGQSDIQYF. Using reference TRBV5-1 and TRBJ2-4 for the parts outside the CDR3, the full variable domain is KAGVTQTPRYLIKTRGQQVTLSCSPISGHRSVSWYQQTPGQGLQFLFEYFSETQRNKGNFPGRFSGRQFSNSRSEMNVSTLELGDSALYLCASSLGQSDIQYFGAGTRLSVL.

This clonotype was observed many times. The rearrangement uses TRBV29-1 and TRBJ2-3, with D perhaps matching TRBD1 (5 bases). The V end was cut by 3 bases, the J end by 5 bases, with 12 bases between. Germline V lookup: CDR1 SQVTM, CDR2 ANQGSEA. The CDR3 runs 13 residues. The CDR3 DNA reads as TGCAGCGTTGACCCTGCAGGGCGAGATACGCAGTATTTT. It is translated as CSVDPAGRDTQYF.

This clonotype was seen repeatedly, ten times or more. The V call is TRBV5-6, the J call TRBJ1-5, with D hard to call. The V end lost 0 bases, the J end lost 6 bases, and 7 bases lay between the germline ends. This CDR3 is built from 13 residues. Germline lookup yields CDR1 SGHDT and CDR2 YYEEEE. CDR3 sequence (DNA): TGTGCCAGCAGCTTGGCCTCGGGTCAGCCCCAGCATTTT. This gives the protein CASSLASGQPQHF.

The CDR3 here is CSVEGNPGETQYF. CDR3 DNA sequence: TGCAGCGTTGAAGGCAATCCAGGTGAAACGCAGTATTTT. This chain uses TRBV29-1 with TRBJ2-3; D unresolved. The germline CDR1 and CDR2 sequences are SQVTM and ANQGSEA. The CDR3 is made up of 13 amino acids. Deletions cut 1 base from V and 9 bases from J, with 14 bases between.

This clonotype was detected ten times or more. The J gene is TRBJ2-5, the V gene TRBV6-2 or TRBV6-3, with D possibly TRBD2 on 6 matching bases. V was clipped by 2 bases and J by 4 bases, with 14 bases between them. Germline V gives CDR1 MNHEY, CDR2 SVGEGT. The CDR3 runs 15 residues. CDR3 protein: CASSYGDLLVETQYF. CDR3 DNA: TGTGCCAGCAGTTACGGGGACTTGCTCGTAGAGACCCAGTACTTC.

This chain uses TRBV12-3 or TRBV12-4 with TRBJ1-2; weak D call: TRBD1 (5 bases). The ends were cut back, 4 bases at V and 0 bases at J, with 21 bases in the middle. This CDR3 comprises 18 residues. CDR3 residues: CASSSTADPPEANYGYTF. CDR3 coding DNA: TGTGCCAGCAGTTCGACAGCGGACCCACCGGAGGCTAACTATGGCTACACCTTC.

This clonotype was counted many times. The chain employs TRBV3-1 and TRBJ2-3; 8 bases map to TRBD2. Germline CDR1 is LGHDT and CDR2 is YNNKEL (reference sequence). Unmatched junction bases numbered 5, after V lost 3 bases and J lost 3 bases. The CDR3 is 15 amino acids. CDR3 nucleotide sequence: TGTGCCAGCAGCCAGATTAGCGGGGCAACAGATACGCAGTATTTT. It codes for CASSQISGATDTQYF.

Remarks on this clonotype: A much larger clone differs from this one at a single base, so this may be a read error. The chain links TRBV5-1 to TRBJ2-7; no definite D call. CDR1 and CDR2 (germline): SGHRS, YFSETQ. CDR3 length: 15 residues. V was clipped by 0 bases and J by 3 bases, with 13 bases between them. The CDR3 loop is CASSLASVLGYEQYF. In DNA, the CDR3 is TGCGCCAGCAGCTTGGCTTCCGTGTTAGGCTACGAGCAGTACTTC. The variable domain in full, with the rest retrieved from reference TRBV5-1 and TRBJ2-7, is KAGVTQTPRYLIKTRGQQVTLSCSPISGHRSVSWYQQTPGQGLQFLFEYFSETQRNKGNFPGRFSGRQFSNSRSEMNVSTLELGDSALYLCASSLASVLGYEQYFGPGTRLTVT.

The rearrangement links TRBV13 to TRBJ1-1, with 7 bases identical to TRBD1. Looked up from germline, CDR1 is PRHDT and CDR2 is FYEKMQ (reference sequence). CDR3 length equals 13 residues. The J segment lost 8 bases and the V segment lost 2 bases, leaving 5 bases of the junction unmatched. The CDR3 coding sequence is TGTGCCAGCAGCTTAAGTGGGACAGACGAAGCTTTCTTT. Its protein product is CASSLSGTDEAFF.